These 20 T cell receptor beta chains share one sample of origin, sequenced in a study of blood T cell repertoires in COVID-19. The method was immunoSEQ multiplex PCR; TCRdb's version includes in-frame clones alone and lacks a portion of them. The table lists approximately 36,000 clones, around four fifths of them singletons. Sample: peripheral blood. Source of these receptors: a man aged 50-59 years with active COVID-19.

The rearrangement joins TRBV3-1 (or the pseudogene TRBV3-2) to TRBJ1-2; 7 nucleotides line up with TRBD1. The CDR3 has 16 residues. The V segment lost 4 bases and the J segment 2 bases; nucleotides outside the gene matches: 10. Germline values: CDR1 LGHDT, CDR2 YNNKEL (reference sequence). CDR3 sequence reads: CASSPPTGSGNYGYTF. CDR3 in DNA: TGTGCCAGCAGCCCCCCGACAGGGAGTGGGAACTATGGCTACACCTTC.

CDR3 nucleotides: TGCGCCAGCAGCATAAACAGGAATCTATTCAAAAACATTCAGTACTTC. It yields the protein CASSINRNLFKNIQYF. The gene calls are TRBV5-1 and TRBJ2-4, with a tentative D call TRBD1 (5 bases). Germline lookup yields CDR1 SGHRS and CDR2 YFSETQ. The CDR3 loop spans 16 amino acids. V gave up 4 bases and J gave up 3 bases, with 17 bases separating them.

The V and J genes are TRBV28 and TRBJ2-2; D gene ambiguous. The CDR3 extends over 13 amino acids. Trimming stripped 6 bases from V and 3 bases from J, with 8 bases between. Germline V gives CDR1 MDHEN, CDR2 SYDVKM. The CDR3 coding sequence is TGTGCCAGCAGCCCCCATGACACCGGGGAGCTGTTTTTT. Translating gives CASSPHDTGELFF.

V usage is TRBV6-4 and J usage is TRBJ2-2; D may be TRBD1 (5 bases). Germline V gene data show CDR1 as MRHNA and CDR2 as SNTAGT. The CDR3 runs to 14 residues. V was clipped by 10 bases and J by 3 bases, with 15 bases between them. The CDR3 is CAKTPQADTGELFF. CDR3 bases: TGTGCCAAAACGCCACAGGCTGACACCGGGGAGCTGTTTTTT.

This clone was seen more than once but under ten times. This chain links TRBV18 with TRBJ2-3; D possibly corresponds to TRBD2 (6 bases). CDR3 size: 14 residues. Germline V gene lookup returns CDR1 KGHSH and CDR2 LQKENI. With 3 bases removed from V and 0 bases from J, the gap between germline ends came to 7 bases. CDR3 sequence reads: CASSPGTSTDTQYF. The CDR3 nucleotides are TGTGCCAGCTCACCTGGGACTAGCACAGATACGCAGTATTTT.

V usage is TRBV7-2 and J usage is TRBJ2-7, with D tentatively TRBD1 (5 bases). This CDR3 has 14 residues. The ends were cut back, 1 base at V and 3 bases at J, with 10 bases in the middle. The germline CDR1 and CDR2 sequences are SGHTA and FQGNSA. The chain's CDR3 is CASSLVTGNYEQYF. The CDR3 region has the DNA TGTGCCAGCAGCTTAGTAACAGGAAACTACGAGCAGTACTTC.

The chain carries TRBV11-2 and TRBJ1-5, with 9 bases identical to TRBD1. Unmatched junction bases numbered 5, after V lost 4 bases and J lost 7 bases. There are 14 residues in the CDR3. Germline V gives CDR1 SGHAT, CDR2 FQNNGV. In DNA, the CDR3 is TGTGCCAGCAGCTCGGGACAGGGAGGACAGCCCCAGCATTTT. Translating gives CASSSGQGGQPQHF.

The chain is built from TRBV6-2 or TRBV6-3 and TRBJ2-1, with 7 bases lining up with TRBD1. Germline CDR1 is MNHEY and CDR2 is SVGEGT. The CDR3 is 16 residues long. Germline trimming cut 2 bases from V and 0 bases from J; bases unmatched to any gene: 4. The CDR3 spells CASSYSRGSSYNEQFF. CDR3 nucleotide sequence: TGTGCCAGCAGTTACAGCAGGGGGAGCTCCTACAATGAGCAGTTCTTC.

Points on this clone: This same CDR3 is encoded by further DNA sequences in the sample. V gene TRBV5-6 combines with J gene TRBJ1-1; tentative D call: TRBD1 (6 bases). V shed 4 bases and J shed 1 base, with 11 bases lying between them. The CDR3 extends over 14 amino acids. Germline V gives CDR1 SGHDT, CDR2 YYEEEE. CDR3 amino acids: CASSEDRRNTEAFF. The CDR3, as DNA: TGTGCCAGCAGCGAGGACAGAAGGAACACTGAAGCTTTCTTT.

The CDR3 here is CASNLRGGTNEQYF. The CDR3 DNA reads as TGTGCCAGCAACCTTCGGGGGGGGACGAACGAGCAGTACTTC. V usage is TRBV28 and J usage is TRBJ2-7; 8 bases map to TRBD2. CDR1 MDHEN and CDR2 SYDVKM come from the germline V gene. The CDR3 sequence is 14 residues long. The trim removed 7 bases at V and 5 bases at J, leaving 10 bases unmatched. The full variable domain, with the rest looked up from reference TRBV28 and TRBJ2-7, is DVKVTQSSRYLVKRTGEKVFLECVQDMDHENMFWYRQDPGLGLRLIYFSYDVKMKEKGDIPEGYSVSREKKERFSLILESASTNQTSMYLCASNLRGGTNEQYFGPGTRLTVT.

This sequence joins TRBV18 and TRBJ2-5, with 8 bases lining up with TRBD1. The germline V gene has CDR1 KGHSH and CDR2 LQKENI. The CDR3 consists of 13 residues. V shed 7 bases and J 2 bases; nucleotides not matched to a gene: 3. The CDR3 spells CASLTGVQETQYF. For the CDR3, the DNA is TGTGCCAGCTTGACAGGGGTACAAGAGACCCAGTACTTC. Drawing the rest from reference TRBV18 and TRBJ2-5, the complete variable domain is NAGVMQNPRHLVRRRGQEARLRCSPMKGHSHVYWYRQLPEEGLKFMVYLQKENIIDESGMPKERFSAEFPKEGPSILRIQQVVRGDSAAYFCASLTGVQETQYFGPGTRLLVL.

The CDR3 spells CASSPDRANPNQPQHF. The CDR3 bases are TGTGCCAGCAGCCCGGACAGGGCGAACCCCAATCAGCCCCAGCATTTT. The chain links TRBV7-9 to TRBJ1-5, with 8 bases identical to TRBD1. This CDR3 comprises 16 residues. The V gene's germline CDR1 is SEHNR and CDR2 FQNEAQ (reference sequence). The trim removed 5 bases at V and 3 bases at J, leaving 9 bases unmatched.

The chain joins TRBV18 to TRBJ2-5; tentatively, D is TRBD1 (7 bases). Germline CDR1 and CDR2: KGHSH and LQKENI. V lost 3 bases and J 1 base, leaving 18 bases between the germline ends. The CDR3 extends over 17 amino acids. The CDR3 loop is CASSPGGGPSSQETQYF. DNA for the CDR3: TGTGCCAGCTCACCTGGAGGGGGCCCCTCGTCCCAAGAGACCCAGTACTTC.

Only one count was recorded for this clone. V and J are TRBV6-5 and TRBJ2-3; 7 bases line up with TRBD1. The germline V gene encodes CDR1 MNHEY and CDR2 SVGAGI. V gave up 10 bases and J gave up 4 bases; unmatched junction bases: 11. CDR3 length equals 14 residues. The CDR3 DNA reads TGTGCCACAAGACCACAGGGGTTCCCAGATACGCAGTATTTT. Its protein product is CATRPQGFPDTQYF.

The CDR3 protein is CASSLYTYNEQFF. As DNA, the CDR3 is TGTGCCAGCAGCTTATACACATACAATGAGCAGTTCTTC. The chain joins TRBV7-9 to TRBJ2-1; the D is unclear. Germline loops: CDR1 SEHNR, CDR2 FQNEAQ (reference sequence). The CDR3 length is 13 residues. V lost 2 bases and J 4 bases, leaving 6 bases between the germline ends.

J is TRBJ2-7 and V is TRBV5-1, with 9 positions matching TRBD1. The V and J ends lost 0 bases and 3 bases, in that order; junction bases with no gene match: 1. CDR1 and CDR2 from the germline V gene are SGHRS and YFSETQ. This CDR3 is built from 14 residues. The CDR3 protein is CASSLGQGVYEQYF. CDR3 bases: TGCGCCAGCAGCTTGGGACAGGGGGTCTACGAGCAGTACTTC.

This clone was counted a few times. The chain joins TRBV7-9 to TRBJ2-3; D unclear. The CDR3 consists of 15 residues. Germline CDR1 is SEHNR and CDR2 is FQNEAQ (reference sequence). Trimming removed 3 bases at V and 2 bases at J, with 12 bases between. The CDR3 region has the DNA TGTGCCAGCAGCTTGTTCTATCTCAACACAGATACGCAGTATTTT. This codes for CASSLFYLNTDTQYF.

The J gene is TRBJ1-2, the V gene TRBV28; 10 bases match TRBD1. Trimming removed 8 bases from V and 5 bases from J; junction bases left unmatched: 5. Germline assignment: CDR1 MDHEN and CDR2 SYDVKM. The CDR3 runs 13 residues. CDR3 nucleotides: TGTGCCAGCCTCCCGGGACAGGGGTATGGCTACACCTTC. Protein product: CASLPGQGYGYTF.

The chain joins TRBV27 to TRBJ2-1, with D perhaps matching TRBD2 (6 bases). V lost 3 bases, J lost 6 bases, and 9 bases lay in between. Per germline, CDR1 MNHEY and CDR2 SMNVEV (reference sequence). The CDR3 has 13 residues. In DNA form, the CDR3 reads TGTGCCAGCAGTTTCGGGGGTCCCAATGAGCAGTTCTTC. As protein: CASSFGGPNEQFF.

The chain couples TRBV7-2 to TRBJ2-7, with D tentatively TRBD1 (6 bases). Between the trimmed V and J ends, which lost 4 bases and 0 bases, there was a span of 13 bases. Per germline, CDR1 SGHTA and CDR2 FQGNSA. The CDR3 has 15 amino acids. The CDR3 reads CASSSRGGFSYEQYF. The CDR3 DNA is TGTGCCAGCAGCTCCCGAGGGGGTTTCTCCTACGAGCAGTACTTC.